This T cell receptor beta chain was recovered during a study of glioma-infiltrating T cells. Study-wide results and limits: Tissue-blood divergence was below expectation in non-neoplastic patients, above in gliomas.

This clonotype was observed at least ten times. Its antigen is currently unknown. Looked up from germline, CDR1 is SNHLY and CDR2 is FYNNEI. The CDR3 spans 14 residues. Trimming shortened V by 7 bases and J by 4 bases, and 13 bases separated the two germline ends. Using RNA template, CDR3s of TCR alpha and beta were amplified with iRepertoire arm-PCR. TCRdb analysed the multiplex PCR reads with MiXCR anew, one entry per CDR3 protein. The sample records around 44,000 distinct CDR3 sequences, around 24% being singletons. The V and J genes are TRBV2 and TRBJ1-4; possibly TRBD1 for D (6 bases). This TCR derives from a human donor with low-grade glioma or glioblastoma, undergoing nonglioma brain surgery, or in good health (not recorded which). Source material: glioma tissue, nonneoplastic brain tissue, or PBMCs (not recorded which). The CDR3 DNA reads as TGTGCCAGCACCCCGGGGGGCATTAATGAAAAACTGTTTTTT. Amino acids: CASTPGGINEKLFF.